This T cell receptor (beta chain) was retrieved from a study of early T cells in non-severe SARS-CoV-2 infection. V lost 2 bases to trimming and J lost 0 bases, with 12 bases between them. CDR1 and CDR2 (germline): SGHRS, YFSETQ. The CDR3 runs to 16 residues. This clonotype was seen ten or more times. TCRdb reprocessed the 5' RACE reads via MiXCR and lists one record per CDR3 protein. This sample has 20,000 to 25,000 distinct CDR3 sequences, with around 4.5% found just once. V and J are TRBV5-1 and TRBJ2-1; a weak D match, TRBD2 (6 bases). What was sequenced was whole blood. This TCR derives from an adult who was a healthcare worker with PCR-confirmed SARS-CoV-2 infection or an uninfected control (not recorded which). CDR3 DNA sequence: TGCGCCAGCAGCTTTCGGGCGGGAAGCTCCTACAATGAGCAGTTCTTC. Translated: CASSFRAGSSYNEQFF.